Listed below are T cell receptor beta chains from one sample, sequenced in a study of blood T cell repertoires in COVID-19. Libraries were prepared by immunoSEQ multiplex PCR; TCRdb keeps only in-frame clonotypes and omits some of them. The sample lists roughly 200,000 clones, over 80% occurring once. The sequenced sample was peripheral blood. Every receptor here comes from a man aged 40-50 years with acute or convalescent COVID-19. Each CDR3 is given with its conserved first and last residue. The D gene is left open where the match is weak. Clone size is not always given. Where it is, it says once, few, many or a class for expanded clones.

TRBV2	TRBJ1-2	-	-	TGTGCCAGCAGTGAACAGGGTAATGGCTACACCTTC	CASSEQGNGYTF
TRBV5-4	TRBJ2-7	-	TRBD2	TGTGCCAGCAGCACCCAGTCTAGCGGGAGCGGGGAGCAGTACTTC	CASSTQSSGSGEQYF
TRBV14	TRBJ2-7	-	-	TGTGCCAGCAGCCAAGGCTTGGAGAGGCACTTCCAATTCTACGAGCAGTACTTC	CASSQGLERHFQFYEQYF
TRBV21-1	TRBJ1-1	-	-	TGTGCCAGCAGCAAAACTCCACGAGTCATGAACACTGAAGCTTTCTTT	CASSKTPRVMNTEAFF
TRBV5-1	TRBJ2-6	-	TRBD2	TGCGCCAGCAGCTTGGCCCCAGCGGGGAGCTCTGGGGCCAACGTCCTGACTTTC	CASSLAPAGSSGANVLTF
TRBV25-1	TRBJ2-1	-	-	TGTGCCAGCAGTGAATCTGGACTTTTCTCCTACAATGAGCAGTTCTTC	CASSESGLFSYNEQFF
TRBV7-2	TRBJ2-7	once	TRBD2	TGTGCCAGCAGCTTGAGAATAGCGGGAGGGGAATCCTACGAGCAGTACTTC	CASSLRIAGGESYEQYF
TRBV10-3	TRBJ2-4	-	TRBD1	TGTGCCATCAGTGAGTCGGGGACAGGGCCCTCGAGAAACATTCAGTACTTC	CAISESGTGPSRNIQYF
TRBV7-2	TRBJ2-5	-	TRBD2	TGTGCCAGCAGCCCAAACGCCGGGACTAGCGGGAGGAAGACCCAGTACTTC	CASSPNAGTSGRKTQYF
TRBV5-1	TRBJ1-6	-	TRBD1	TGCGCCAGCAGCTTACAGGGGGATTCACCCCTCCACTTT	CASSLQGDSPLHF
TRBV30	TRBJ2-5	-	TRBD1	TGTGCCTGGAGTCCGGGGACAGGGGAAGAGACCCAGTACTTC	CAWSPGTGEETQYF
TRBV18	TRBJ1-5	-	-	TGTGCCAGCTCACCACGGCAGGATCGTAATCAGCCCCAGCATTTT	CASSPRQDRNQPQHF
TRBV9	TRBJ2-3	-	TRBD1	TGTGCCAGCAGCGTAAGGGGGACAGCAGATACGCAGTATTTT	CASSVRGTADTQYF
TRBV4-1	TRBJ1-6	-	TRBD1	TGCGCCAGCAGCCATCCCGGGGACAGGGGCTCACCCCTCCACTTT	CASSHPGDRGSPLHF
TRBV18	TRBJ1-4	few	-	TGTGCCAGCTCCCCGGAGCAAAAACTGTTTTTT	CASSPEQKLFF
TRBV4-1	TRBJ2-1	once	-	TGCGCCAGCAGCCAAGATTCATCTGGCCTTTTCTTC	CASSQDSSGLFF
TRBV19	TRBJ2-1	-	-	TGTGCCAGTAGTATAGTACGAGGGAGTGGAAACAATGAGCAGTTCTTC	CASSIVRGSGNNEQFF
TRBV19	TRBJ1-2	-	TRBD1	TGTGCCAGTAGTATGGGACAGCAATATGGCTACACCTTC	CASSMGQQYGYTF
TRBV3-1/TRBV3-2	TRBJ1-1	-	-	TGTGCCAGCAGCCACACCCGAAGGAGAGAAGCTTTCTTT	CASSHTRRREAFF
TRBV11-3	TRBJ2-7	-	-	TGTGCCAGCAGCTTAGGGGCAGGGAACGAGCAGTACTTC	CASSLGAGNEQYF
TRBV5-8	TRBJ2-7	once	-	TGTGCCAGCAGCTTGGGACAATCCTACGAGCAGTACTTC	CASSLGQSYEQYF